One sample yielded the 6 T cell receptor beta chains listed below, sequenced in a study of cytomegalovirus exposure and HLA in healthy donors. Assay used: immunoSEQ multiplex PCR; TCRdb lists only in-frame clones, some missing. The data contain 250,000 to 400,000 clones, 88% of them singletons. The specimen sequenced was PBMCs. These receptors were collected from a man aged 30 to 45 in good health and CMV-seronegative.

V is TRBV2 and J is TRBJ1-1; the D is unclear. The germline V gene encodes CDR1 SNHLY and CDR2 FYNNEI. V was shortened by 7 bases and J by 4 bases, with 19 bases between the two germline ends. The CDR3 spans 15 residues. In DNA, the CDR3 is TGTGCCAGCACCACGGACGGGGTCGGTGGCACTGAAGCTTTCTTT. Translating it yields CASTTDGVGGTEAFF.

The table lists this clone with a count of one. This chain connects TRBV30 to TRBJ2-1; perhaps TRBD1 as D (6 bases). CDR1 GTSNPN and CDR2 SVGIG come from the germline V gene (reference sequence). Trimming stripped 1 base from V and 1 base from J, with 14 bases between. CDR3 length: 16 residues. CDR3 DNA sequence: TGTGCCTGGAGTGCCGGGACATACTATTCCTACAATGAGCAGTTCTTC. This sequence encodes CAWSAGTYYSYNEQFF.

In this sample, this clone turned up many times. V gene TRBV2 combines with J gene TRBJ2-6; D is uncertain. Germline V gene sequence: CDR1 SNHLY, CDR2 FYNNEI. The V gene lost 6 bases and the J gene lost 0 bases, with 6 bases spanning the gap. The length of the CDR3 is 14 residues. The CDR3 region has the DNA TGTGCCAGCAGCGTCTCCTCTGGGGCCAACGTCCTGACTTTC. This gives the protein CASSVSSGANVLTF.

The J gene is TRBJ1-2, the V gene TRBV7-8; possibly TRBD1 for D (6 bases). The germline CDR1 and CDR2 sequences are SGHVS and FQNEAQ. This CDR3 is 16 amino acids long. V was cut by 5 bases and J by 0 bases, with 16 bases left in between. The CDR3 region is CASSETGTTANYGYTF. CDR3 nucleotides: TGTGCCAGCAGCGAAACCGGGACAACCGCTAACTATGGCTACACCTTC.

This chain joins TRBV29-1 and TRBJ1-1, with TRBD1 identical over 10 bases. The V and J ends lost 4 bases and 10 bases, in that order; junction bases with no gene match: 9. CDR3 length equals 13 residues. Germline V CDR1 and CDR2: SQVTM, ANQGSEA. For the CDR3, the DNA is TGCAGCGTTGGAGCGGACAGGGGGTTTGGAGCTTTCTTT. Translated: CSVGADRGFGAFF. The variable domain in full, with the rest retrieved from reference TRBV29-1 and TRBJ1-1, is SAVISQKPSRDICQRGTSLTIQCQVDSQVTMMFWYRQQPGQSLTLIATANQGSEATYESGFVIDKFPISRPNLTFSTLTVSNMSPEDSSIYLCSVGADRGFGAFFGQGTRLTVV.

This rearrangement joins TRBV5-1 to TRBJ2-5, with 8 nucleotides matching TRBD2. This CDR3 is built from 16 residues. From germline, CDR1 is SGHRS and CDR2 YFSETQ. The trim removed 2 bases at V and 5 bases at J, leaving 11 bases unmatched. For the CDR3, the DNA is TGCGCCAGCAGCTTCGATCTAGCGGGCGGAGGGGAGACCCAGTACTTC. Protein sequence: CASSFDLAGGGETQYF.